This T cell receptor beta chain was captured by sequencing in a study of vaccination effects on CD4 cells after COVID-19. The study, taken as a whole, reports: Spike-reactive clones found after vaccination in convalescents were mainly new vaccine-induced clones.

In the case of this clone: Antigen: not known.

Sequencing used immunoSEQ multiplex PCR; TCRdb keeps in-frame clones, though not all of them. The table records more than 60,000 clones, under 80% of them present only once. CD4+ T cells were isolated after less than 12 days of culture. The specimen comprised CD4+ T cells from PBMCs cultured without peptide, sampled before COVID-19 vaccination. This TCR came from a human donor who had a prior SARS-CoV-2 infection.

CDR3 bases: TGTGCCAGCTCACCTTTGAGTGGAAACACCATATATTTT. Translation: CASSPLSGNTIYF. V gene TRBV18 combines with J gene TRBJ1-3; D unresolved. With 3 bases removed from V and 3 bases from J, the gap between germline ends came to 6 bases. Looked up from germline, CDR1 is KGHSH and CDR2 is LQKENI. There are 13 residues in the CDR3.